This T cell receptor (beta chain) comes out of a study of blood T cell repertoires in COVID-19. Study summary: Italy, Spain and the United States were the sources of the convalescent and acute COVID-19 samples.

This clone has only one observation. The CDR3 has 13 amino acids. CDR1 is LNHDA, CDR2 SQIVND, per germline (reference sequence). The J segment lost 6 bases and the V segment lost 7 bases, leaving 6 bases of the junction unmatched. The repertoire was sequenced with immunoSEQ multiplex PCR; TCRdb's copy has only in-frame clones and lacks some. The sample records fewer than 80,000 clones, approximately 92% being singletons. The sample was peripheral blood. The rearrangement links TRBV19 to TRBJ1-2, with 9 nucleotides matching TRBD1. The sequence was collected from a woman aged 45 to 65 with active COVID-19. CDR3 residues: CASTGGTGHGYTF. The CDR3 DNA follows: TGTGCCAGTACCGGCGGGACAGGGCATGGCTACACCTTC. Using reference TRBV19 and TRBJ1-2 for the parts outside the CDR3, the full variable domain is DGGITQSPKYLFRKEGQNVTLSCEQNLNHDAMYWYRQDPGQGLRLIYYSQIVNDFQKGDIAEGYSVSREKKESFPLTVTSAQKNPTAFYLCASTGGTGHGYTFGSGTRLTVV.